What follows are 30 T cell receptor beta chains derived from one specimen sequenced in a study of response to subunit inactivated influenza vaccine. Via MiXCR, TCRdb re-called the RT-PCR reads, giving one row per CDR3 protein. The sample has hundreds of thousands of distinct CDR3 sequences, approximately 15% seen once. Sequenced here: PBMCs from blood, sampled approximately 12 days after vaccination. The receptors were sampled from a man aged 45 to 65 who received an inactivated influenza vaccine.

This clonotype has more than one count but fewer than ten. V usage is TRBV5-1 and J usage is TRBJ1-2, with 7 positions matching TRBD1. This CDR3 contains 13 residues. Germline CDR1 and CDR2: SGHRS and YFSETQ. V trimming: 5 bases; J trimming: 10 bases; junction bases outside the gene matches: 11. CDR3 in amino acids: CASRQNLQGVYTF. DNA for the CDR3: TGCGCCAGCAGGCAGAACCTGCAGGGGGTCTACACCTTC.

The genes are TRBV20-1 and TRBJ2-5, with D possibly matching TRBD2 (5 bases). Germline V gives CDR1 DFQATT, CDR2 SNEGSKA (reference sequence). CDR3 length: 13 residues. V lost 4 bases and J 0 bases, leaving 9 bases between the germline ends. This CDR3 reads CSAMDWHQETQYF. The CDR3, as DNA: TGCAGTGCTATGGACTGGCACCAAGAGACCCAGTACTTC.

There are a few counts of this clonotype. This sequence joins TRBV4-2 and TRBJ1-5; D is unclear. The CDR3 length is 14 residues. The V gene lost 1 base and the J gene lost 0 bases, with 4 bases spanning the gap. The germline V gene has CDR1 LGHNA and CDR2 YNFKEQ. The chain's CDR3 is CASSQANSNQPQHF. CDR3 coding DNA: TGTGCCAGCAGCCAAGCCAATAGCAATCAGCCCCAGCATTTT.

This clonotype appeared a few times. Here the CDR3 DNA reads TGTGCCAGCAGCTTAATGCGGGGCTACACCTTC. Amino acids: CASSLMRGYTF. The V and J genes are TRBV7-9 and TRBJ1-2; D gene unclear. The CDR3 is 11 amino acids. Germline V gives CDR1 SEHNR, CDR2 FQNEAQ (reference sequence). The ends were cut back, 2 bases at V and 8 bases at J, with 6 bases in the middle.

The chain links TRBV12-3 or TRBV12-4 to TRBJ2-2; maybe TRBD2 (6 bases). Trimming pared 3 bases from V and 5 bases from J, leaving 16 bases between. This CDR3 is built from 16 residues. Here the CDR3 DNA reads TGTGCCAGCAGTTTTTTGGGGACTTGGAATACCGGGGAGCTGTTTTTT. Translated, it gives CASSFLGTWNTGELFF.

CDR3 DNA: TGTGCCACCGGGGACGGCTCCTACTCTGGAAACACCATATATTTT. Translated: CATGDGSYSGNTIYF. The chain joins TRBV7-2 to TRBJ1-3, with a weak D call TRBD1 (5 bases). Germline-derived CDR1 and CDR2 are SGHTA and FQGNSA. The CDR3 consists of 15 residues. V lost 10 bases and J 0 bases, leaving 16 bases between the germline ends.

The V gene is TRBV2, the J gene TRBJ2-7; 7 bases match TRBD2. This CDR3 spans 15 amino acids. V gave up 2 bases and J gave up 5 bases; unmatched junction bases: 9. CDR1 SNHLY and CDR2 FYNNEI come from the germline V gene. This chain's CDR3 is CASSEHGGSTDEQYF. The CDR3 region has the DNA TGTGCCAGCAGTGAACATGGCGGGAGCACCGACGAGCAGTACTTC.

The sample holds a few counts of this clonotype. The chain has TRBV6-1 and TRBJ1-2; 7 positions agree with TRBD1. Germline V gives CDR1 MNHNS, CDR2 SASEGT. V shed 8 bases, J shed 5 bases, and the junction held 8 bases outside the gene matches. CDR3 length: 13 amino acids. Written as DNA, the CDR3 is TGTGCCAGCGTAGGACAGGCGGGGTATGGCTACACCTTC. Its translation: CASVGQAGYGYTF.

By sample fraction, this clonotype is medium-sized. This may be a read error: a much more frequent sequence differs by one nucleotide. The chain has TRBV2 and TRBJ2-1, with 8 positions matching TRBD2. From germline, CDR1 is SNHLY and CDR2 FYNNEI. The CDR3 covers 19 residues. The CDR3: CTSSFGPVGGRIPYNEQFF. In nucleotides, the CDR3 is TGTACCAGCAGTTTCGGGCCTGTCGGCGGGAGGATACCCTACAATGAGCAGTTCTTC.

This clonotype has more than one count but fewer than ten. The rearrangement links TRBV19 to TRBJ1-5, with unresolved D. V was shortened by 6 bases and J by 4 bases, with 19 bases between the two germline ends. Per the germline V gene, CDR1 is LNHDA and CDR2 is SQIVND (reference sequence). The CDR3 length is 16 residues. The CDR3 sequence: CASSPGGNWRNQPQHF. CDR3 nucleotide sequence: TGTGCCAGTAGCCCCGGAGGCAACTGGAGGAATCAGCCCCAGCATTTT.

This clonotype showed up just a few times. This chain connects TRBV12-3 or TRBV12-4 to TRBJ2-2; 8 nucleotides agree with TRBD1. This CDR3 has 14 residues. V lost 3 bases to trimming and J lost 8 bases; unmatched junction nucleotides: 5. DNA of the CDR3: TGTGCCAGCAGTTTTCAGGGGGCGCAGGGGGAGCTGTTTTTT. Translation gives CASSFQGAQGELFF.

This clonotype appeared a few times. The genes are TRBV7-8 and TRBJ2-2; 9 bases map to TRBD1. The CDR3 contains 16 residues. In germline, CDR1 is SGHVS, CDR2 FQNEAQ. With V trimmed by 5 bases and J by 5 bases, 9 bases remained unmatched. Written as DNA, the CDR3 is TGTGCCAGCAGCCAAACAGGGGGCAGTGGGACCGGGGAGCTGTTTTTT. Protein: CASSQTGGSGTGELFF.

This clonotype was seen a handful of times. This chain links TRBV6-4 with TRBJ2-7, with a weak D call TRBD1 (5 bases). V lost 3 bases and J 4 bases, leaving 16 bases between the germline ends. This CDR3 contains 15 residues. The germline gives CDR1 MRHNA, CDR2 SNTAGT. The CDR3 DNA reads TGTGCCAGCAGTGAAGGTGTAGGGGTGGGATACGAGCAGTACTTC. Its translation: CASSEGVGVGYEQYF.

This clonotype was observed a handful of times. The chain links TRBV10-3 to TRBJ2-7; 11 nucleotides line up with TRBD1. The germline gives CDR1 ENHRY, CDR2 SYGVKD. J lost 4 bases, V lost 8 bases, and 16 bases had no gene match. The CDR3 runs to 17 residues. DNA of the CDR3: TGTGCCATCGGCGATATTTCGGGACAGGGGGTCCGTTACGAGCAGTACTTC. This sequence encodes CAIGDISGQGVRYEQYF.

A word on this clonotype: The junction departs from germline at one end; a sequencing error may be responsible. This chain connects TRBV24-1 to TRBJ2-3; TRBD2 matches at 9 bases. This CDR3 region has 16 residues. Germline CDR1 reads KGHDR; CDR2 reads SFDVKD. The CDR3 DNA follows: TGTGCCACCTGTGATTTGCCTAGCGGGACTACAGATACGCAGTATTTT. This sequence encodes CATCDLPSGTTDTQYF.

Only a few counts were recorded for this clonotype. V usage is TRBV28 and J usage is TRBJ1-6; D remains unclear. The CDR3 length is 17 residues. V was clipped by 5 bases and J by 8 bases, with 22 bases between them. Per the germline V gene, CDR1 is MDHEN and CDR2 is SYDVKM. The chain's CDR3 is CASSTQRIGFLYSPLHF. The CDR3 DNA reads TGTGCCAGCAGTACCCAACGAATTGGCTTTTTGTATTCACCCCTCCACTTT.

V and J are TRBV12-3 or TRBV12-4 and TRBJ2-3, with D possibly being TRBD1 (6 bases). V lost 1 base and J 1 base, leaving 12 bases between the germline ends. CDR3 length: 16 residues. The CDR3 here is CASSLGGGGRTDTQYF. For the CDR3, the DNA is TGTGCCAGCAGTTTAGGTGGGGGCGGCCGCACAGATACGCAGTATTTT.

This clonotype has only a few counts. This chain's CDR3 is CASTPIWTGVFWIPYEQYF. DNA of the CDR3: TGTGCCAGCACCCCGATCTGGACAGGGGTTTTTTGGATCCCGTACGAGCAGTACTTC. V gene TRBV28 combines with J gene TRBJ2-7; 9 positions agree with TRBD1. Germline lookup yields CDR1 MDHEN and CDR2 SYDVKM. J gave up 4 bases and V 7 bases, and 23 bases lay outside the gene matches. The CDR3 is 19 amino acids.

The rearrangement links TRBV6-2 or TRBV6-3 to TRBJ2-2; 14 positions agree with TRBD2. The CDR3 spans 16 residues. CDR1 and CDR2 from the germline V gene are MNHEY and SVGEGT. V lost 6 bases, J lost 5 bases, and 5 bases stayed unmatched. CDR3 in DNA: TGTGCCAGCAGCTTCTGGACTAGCGGGGGGACCGGGGAGCTGTTTTTT. Its translation: CASSFWTSGGTGELFF.

This clonotype was found a few times. V gene TRBV29-1 combines with J gene TRBJ1-1; 7 positions agree with TRBD1. V dropped 6 bases and J dropped 1; count of bases not matched to a gene: 11. The V gene's germline CDR1 is SQVTM and CDR2 ANQGSEA. The CDR3 has 15 amino acids. CDR3 residues: CSVLNNRGKNTEAFF. The CDR3 coding sequence is TGCAGCGTACTAAATAACAGGGGCAAGAACACTGAAGCTTTCTTT.

V usage is TRBV21-1 and J usage is TRBJ2-1; the table's D call TRBD2 went unverified against the DNA. TRBV21-1 represents a pseudogene. This CDR3 contains 18 residues. CDR3 loop: CASSVRRRTSGDRNEQFF. The CDR3 bases are TGTGCCAGCTCGGTGCGGAGAAGGACTAGCGGGGATAGGAATGAGCAGTTCTTC.

This clonotype has ten or more counts. The chain is built from TRBV25-1 and TRBJ2-1; perhaps D is TRBD1 or TRBD2 (6 bases each). In germline, CDR1 is MGHDK, CDR2 SYGVNS. Trimming shortened V by 6 bases and J by 4 bases, and 22 bases separated the two germline ends. The CDR3 loop spans 17 amino acids. The CDR3 DNA reads as TGTGCCAGCAGAGCGACAGGACCCCGCCGGGGGTACAATGAGCAGTTCTTC. Its protein product is CASRATGPRRGYNEQFF.

This clonotype was observed many times. V is TRBV12-3 or TRBV12-4 and J is TRBJ2-3; D ambiguous. CDR3 length: 11 residues. The germline V and J ends were trimmed by 6 bases and 6 bases, with 7 bases remaining between them. In nucleotides, the CDR3 is TGTGCCAGCAGGTCGCGGGATACGCAGTATTTT. Translation: CASRSRDTQYF.

In this sample, this clonotype turned up a few times. The chain carries TRBV24-1 and TRBJ2-3; 7 bases are shared with TRBD1. Trimming at V came to 6 bases and at J to 1 base, leaving 6 bases not matched to a gene. Germline V CDR1 and CDR2: KGHDR, SFDVKD. The CDR3 sequence is 15 residues long. CDR3 loop: CATSRQGEGTDTQYF. The CDR3 DNA reads TGTGCCACCAGTAGACAGGGTGAGGGCACAGATACGCAGTATTTT.

A few counts support this clonotype. This chain uses TRBV6-1 with TRBJ2-1; 8 bases fit TRBD1. There are 15 residues in the CDR3. Per germline, CDR1 MNHNS and CDR2 SASEGT. With 7 bases clipped from V and 2 bases from J, the junction kept 7 bases outside the gene matches. CDR3 sequence: CASTPGTGPYNEQFF. CDR3 coding DNA: TGTGCCAGCACCCCCGGGACAGGTCCCTACAATGAGCAGTTCTTC.

This clonotype turned up a few times. This chain connects TRBV29-1 to TRBJ1-1; TRBD1 is a possible D gene (5 bases). Germline V lookup: CDR1 SQVTM, CDR2 ANQGSEA. The CDR3 covers 13 residues. The V gene lost 7 bases and the J gene lost 3 bases, with 15 bases spanning the gap. Here the CDR3 DNA reads TGCAGCGCAAAAGGGGAGGGAGACACTGAAGCTTTCTTT. This encodes CSAKGEGDTEAFF.

The rearrangement joins TRBV6-2 or TRBV6-3 to TRBJ2-7; TRBD2 matches at 9 bases. After removal of 2 bases from V and 2 bases from J, the junction contained 7 bases not matched to a gene. This CDR3 is 16 amino acids long. Germline V CDR1 and CDR2: MNHEY, SVGEGT. The CDR3, as DNA: TGTGCCAGCAGTTACGGGGCGGCTAGCGGGGCCTACGAGCAGTACTTC. Translation gives CASSYGAASGAYEQYF.

The V gene is TRBV4-1, the J gene TRBJ2-1, with D tentatively TRBD2 (7 bases). The CDR3 loop spans 16 amino acids. V dropped 3 bases and J dropped 7 bases, with 19 bases sitting between them. The V gene's germline CDR1 is MGHRA and CDR2 YSYEKL. DNA for the CDR3: TGCGCCAGCAGCCACTGGAGTGGGGGGGCCATGAATGAGCAGTTCTTC. This codes for CASSHWSGGAMNEQFF.

The rearrangement uses TRBV27 and TRBJ2-3; 11 bases align to TRBD1. CDR3 length equals 15 residues. Germline V lookup: CDR1 MNHEY, CDR2 SMNVEV (reference sequence). The V segment lost 5 bases and the J segment 2 bases; nucleotides outside the gene matches: 3. CDR3 protein: CASSPGQGATDTQYF. CDR3 sequence (DNA): TGTGCCAGCAGTCCAGGACAGGGGGCCACAGATACGCAGTATTTT.

V is TRBV3-1 and J is TRBJ2-7; no reliable D call. The CDR3 loop spans 14 amino acids. Germline values: CDR1 LGHDT, CDR2 YNNKEL (reference sequence). The ends were cut back, 2 bases at V and 3 bases at J, with 11 bases in the middle. The CDR3 loop is CASSQSTTVYEQYF. CDR3 in DNA: TGTGCCAGCAGCCAATCTACCACAGTCTACGAGCAGTACTTC.